The 9 T cell receptor beta chains in this list originate from one sample, sequenced in a study of memory CD4+ T cells and cytomegalovirus serostatus. The protocol was immunoSEQ multiplex PCR, while the TCRdb copy is restricted to in-frame clones and leaves out a portion. The sample contains about 27,000 clones, about three quarters of which appear only once. Single viable CD3+CD4+CD8-CD45RO+ cells were sorted as the memory CD4+ T cells. Sequencing was performed on memory CD4+ T cells from blood. These receptors were obtained from an adult in good health and CMV-seronegative.

The genes are TRBV29-1 and TRBJ2-3; D is unclear. The CDR3 extends over 14 amino acids. V shed 6 bases and J shed 2 bases, with 15 bases lying between them. Per germline, CDR1 SQVTM and CDR2 ANQGSEA. DNA for the CDR3: TGCAGCGTCCGTAAGGGATCCCCCACAGATACGCAGTATTTT. The encoded protein is CSVRKGSPTDTQYF.

The rearrangement joins TRBV7-2 to TRBJ2-2, with D possibly TRBD1 on 6 matching bases. V was cut by 1 base and J by 9 bases, with 15 bases left in between. Germline-derived CDR1 and CDR2 are SGHTA and FQGNSA. The CDR3 is 15 residues long. CDR3 region: CASSLDVTGSRELFF. As DNA, the CDR3 is TGTGCCAGCAGCTTAGACGTAACAGGGAGCAGGGAGCTGTTTTTT.

This chain uses TRBV18 with TRBJ2-5; D is unclear. V was trimmed by 0 bases and J by 2 bases, leaving 4 bases between them. Germline lookup yields CDR1 KGHSH and CDR2 LQKENI. The CDR3 sequence is 13 residues long. DNA of the CDR3: TGTGCCAGCTCACCACCTACTCAAGAGACCCAGTACTTC. It specifies CASSPPTQETQYF.

The chain recombines TRBV29-1 with TRBJ2-2, with TRBD2 matching over 8 bases. The trim removed 4 bases at V and 2 bases at J, leaving 12 bases unmatched. This CDR3 comprises 17 residues. Germline assignment: CDR1 SQVTM and CDR2 ANQGSEA. This chain's CDR3 is CSVVFFLAGLNTGELFF. The DNA for the CDR3 is TGCAGCGTTGTTTTCTTCCTAGCGGGTCTAAACACCGGGGAGCTGTTTTTT.

V and J are TRBV7-9 and TRBJ2-1; TRBD1 aligns across 9 bases. Germline V gene data show CDR1 as SEHNR and CDR2 as FQNEAQ (reference sequence). The CDR3 has 13 residues. V dropped 10 bases and J dropped 3; count of bases not matched to a gene: 4. CDR3 DNA: TGTGCCACCACGACAGGGGGCTACAATGAGCAGTTCTTC. The encoded protein is CATTTGGYNEQFF.

The CDR3 region has the DNA TGTGCTAGTGGTTTATCGGGGCCGGGAGGGGGCTACACCTTC. Translating it yields CASGLSGPGGGYTF. The chain joins TRBV12-5 to TRBJ1-2, with D tentatively TRBD1 (5 bases). The CDR3 has 14 amino acids. V lost 3 bases and J lost 8, with 16 bases in between. CDR1 is LGHNT and CDR2 is FRNRAP in the germline V gene.

Remarks on this clone: This same CDR3 is encoded by further DNA sequences in the sample. The chain has TRBV19 and TRBJ1-2; 10 bases align to TRBD1. The J segment lost 6 bases and the V segment lost 5 bases, leaving 3 bases of the junction unmatched. Germline CDR1 reads LNHDA; CDR2 reads SQIVND (reference sequence). This CDR3 has 13 amino acids. The CDR3 protein is CASSRGQGNGYTF. The CDR3 DNA follows: TGTGCCAGTAGTCGGGGACAGGGGAATGGCTACACCTTC.

The chain is built from TRBV7-8 and TRBJ2-2; the match to TRBD1 covers 8 bases. Germline V CDR1 and CDR2: SGHVS, FQNEAQ. This CDR3 contains 17 residues. J was trimmed by 5 bases and V by 8 bases; bases with no gene match: 16. The DNA for the CDR3 is TGTGCCAGCCTCTCCTCCGGGACAGGCCCGAGGACCGGGGAGCTGTTTTTT. Its translation is CASLSSGTGPRTGELFF. Supplemented by reference TRBV7-8 and TRBJ2-2, the full variable domain reads GAGVSQSPRYKVAKRGQDVALRCDPISGHVSLFWYQQALGQGPEFLTYFQNEAQLDKSGLPSDRFFAERPEGSVSTLKIQRTQQEDSAVYLCASLSSGTGPRTGELFFGEGSRLTVL.

This clone was seen a handful of times. The rearrangement uses TRBV5-1 and TRBJ2-5; TRBD1 might be the D (7 bases). The CDR3 spans 15 residues. V lost 0 bases and J lost 7, with 16 bases in between. Germline CDR1 is SGHRS and CDR2 is YFSETQ. The CDR3 region is CASSLGQGGTGTQYF. For the CDR3, the DNA is TGCGCCAGCAGCTTGGGACAGGGCGGGACGGGGACCCAGTACTTC.